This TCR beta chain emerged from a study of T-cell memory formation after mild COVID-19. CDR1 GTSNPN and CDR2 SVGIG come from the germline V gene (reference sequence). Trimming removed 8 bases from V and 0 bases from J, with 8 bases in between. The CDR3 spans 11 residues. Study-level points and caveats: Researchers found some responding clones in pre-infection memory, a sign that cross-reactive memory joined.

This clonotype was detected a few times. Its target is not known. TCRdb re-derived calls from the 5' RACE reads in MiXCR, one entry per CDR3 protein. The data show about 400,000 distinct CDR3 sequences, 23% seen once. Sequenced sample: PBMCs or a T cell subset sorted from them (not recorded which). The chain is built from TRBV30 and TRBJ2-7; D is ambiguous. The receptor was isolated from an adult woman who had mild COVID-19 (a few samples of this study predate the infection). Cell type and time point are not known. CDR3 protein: CALRISYEQYF. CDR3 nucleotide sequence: TGTGCCCTGCGGATCTCCTACGAGCAGTACTTC.